This T cell receptor (beta chain) was retrieved from a study of blood T cell repertoires in COVID-19. The CDR3 runs 16 residues. The germline V gene has CDR1 SGHNT and CDR2 YYREEE (reference sequence). Trimming took 3 bases from V and 4 from J; bases not matched to a gene: 12. This table comes from immunoSEQ multiplex PCR, and its TCRdb copy is limited to in-frame clones, with some not included. The sample lists more than 150,000 clones, 94% occurring once. Sequencing was performed on peripheral blood. This sequence joins TRBV5-4 and TRBJ1-2; TRBD1 matches at 7 bases. The TCR originated in a man aged 30 to 45 with COVID-19, enrolled during active disease. The CDR3 DNA sequence: TGTGCCAGCAGCTCCAAAGGGACAGCAAACCTCTATGGCTACACCTTC. Translation: CASSSKGTANLYGYTF.